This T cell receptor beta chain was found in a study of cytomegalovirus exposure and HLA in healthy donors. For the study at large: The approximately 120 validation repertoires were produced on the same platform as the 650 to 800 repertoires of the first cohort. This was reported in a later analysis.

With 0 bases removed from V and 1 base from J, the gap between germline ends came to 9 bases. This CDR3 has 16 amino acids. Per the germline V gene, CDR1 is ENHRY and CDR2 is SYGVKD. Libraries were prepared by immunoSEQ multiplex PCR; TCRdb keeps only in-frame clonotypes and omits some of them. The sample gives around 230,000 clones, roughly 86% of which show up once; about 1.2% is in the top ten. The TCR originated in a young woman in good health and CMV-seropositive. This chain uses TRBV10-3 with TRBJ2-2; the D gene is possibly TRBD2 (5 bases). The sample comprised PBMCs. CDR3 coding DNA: TGTGCCATCAGTGAGTCTAAGGGAGAGAACACCGGGGAGCTGTTTTTT. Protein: CAISESKGENTGELFF.